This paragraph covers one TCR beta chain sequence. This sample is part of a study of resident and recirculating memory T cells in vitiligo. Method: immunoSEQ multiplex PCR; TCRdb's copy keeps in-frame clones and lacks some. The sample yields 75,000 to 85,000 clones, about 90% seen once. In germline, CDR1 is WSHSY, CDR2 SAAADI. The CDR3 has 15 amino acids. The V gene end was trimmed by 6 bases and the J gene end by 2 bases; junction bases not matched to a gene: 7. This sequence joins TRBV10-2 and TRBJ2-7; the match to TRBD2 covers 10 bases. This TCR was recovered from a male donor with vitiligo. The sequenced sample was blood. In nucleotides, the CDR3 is TGCGCCAGCAGCCCACTAGCGGGAACTCCCTACGAGCAGTACTTC. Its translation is CASSPLAGTPYEQYF.